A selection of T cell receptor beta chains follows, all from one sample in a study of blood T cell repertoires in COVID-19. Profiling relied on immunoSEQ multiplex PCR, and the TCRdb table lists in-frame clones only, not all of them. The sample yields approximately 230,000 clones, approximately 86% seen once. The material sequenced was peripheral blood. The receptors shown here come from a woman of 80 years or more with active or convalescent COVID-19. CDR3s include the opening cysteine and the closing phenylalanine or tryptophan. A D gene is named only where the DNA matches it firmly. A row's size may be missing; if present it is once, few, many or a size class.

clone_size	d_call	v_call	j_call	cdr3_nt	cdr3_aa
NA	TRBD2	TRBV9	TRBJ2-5	TGTGCCAGCAGCGTAGAGCGGGAGGATGGCGAGACCCAGTACTTC	CASSVEREDGETQYF
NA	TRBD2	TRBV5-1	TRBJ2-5	TGCGCCAGCAGCTTGGGACTAGCGGGAGCTGGTAAAGAGACCCAGTACTTC	CASSLGLAGAGKETQYF
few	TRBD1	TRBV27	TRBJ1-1	TGTGCCAGCAGTATCAGGACAGGGGGGACTGAAGCTTTCTTT	CASSIRTGGTEAFF
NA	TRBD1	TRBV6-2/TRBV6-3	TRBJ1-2	TGTGCCAGCAGTGGACAGGGCGGCTATGGCTACACCTTC	CASSGQGGYGYTF
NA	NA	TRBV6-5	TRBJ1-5	TGTGCCAGCAAAAGAGGGCAGGCTAGCAATCAGCCCCAGCATTTT	CASKRGQASNQPQHF
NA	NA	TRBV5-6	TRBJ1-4	TGTGCCAGCAGCTTCCAGGGGGAAAAACTGTTTTTT	CASSFQGEKLFF
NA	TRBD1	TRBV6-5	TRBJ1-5	TGTGCCAGCAGCAAGCGGACAGGGGATAATCAGCCCCAGCATTTT	CASSKRTGDNQPQHF
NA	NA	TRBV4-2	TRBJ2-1	TGTGCCAGCAGCCAAGATCGAGGGCCTTACAATGAGCAGTTCTTC	CASSQDRGPYNEQFF
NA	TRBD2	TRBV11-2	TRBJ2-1	TGTGCCAGCAGCGAGACTAGCGGGACCCTGGGGGAGCAGTTCTTC	CASSETSGTLGEQFF
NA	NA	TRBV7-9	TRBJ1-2	TGTGCCAGCAGTGTACAGGGTTTGAATGGCTACACCTTC	CASSVQGLNGYTF
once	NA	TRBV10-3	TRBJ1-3	TGTGCCATCGGATCGACAGGTCGATGGACCGGAAACACCATATATTTT	CAIGSTGRWTGNTIYF
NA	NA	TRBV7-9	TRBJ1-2	TGTGCCAGCAGCTTAGTCGAGGCAGGGTGGGGCTACACCTTC	CASSLVEAGWGYTF
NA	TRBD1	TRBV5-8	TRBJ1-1	TGTGCCAGCAGCGTTACAGGGGGCTACACTGAAGCTTTCTTT	CASSVTGGYTEAFF
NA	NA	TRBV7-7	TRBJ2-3	TGTGCCAGCAGCTTAGGGGGCTCGGGCACAGATACGCAGTATTTT	CASSLGGSGTDTQYF
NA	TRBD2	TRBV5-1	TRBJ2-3	TGCGCCAGCAGGGGACTAGCGGGGGCAAACACAGATACGCAGTATTTT	CASRGLAGANTDTQYF
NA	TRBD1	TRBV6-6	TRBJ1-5	TGTGCCAGCACGGGGACAGAGCACAATCAGCCCCAGCATTTT	CASTGTEHNQPQHF
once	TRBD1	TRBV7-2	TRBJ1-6	TGTGCCAGCAGCTTAGTTGGGGGACAGGGGGCAAATTCACCCCTCCACTTT	CASSLVGGQGANSPLHF
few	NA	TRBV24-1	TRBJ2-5	TGTGCCACCAGTAGCTCGAGTAGCGCGAGCTCGCAGTACTTC	CATSSSSSASSQYF
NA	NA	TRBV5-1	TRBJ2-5	TGCGCCAGCAGCTTGGACCCTAGCTCGGAGACCCAGTACTTC	CASSLDPSSETQYF
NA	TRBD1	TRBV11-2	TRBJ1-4	TGTGCCAGCAGCGCCGGACAGGGAAGCCATGAAAAACTGTTTTTT	CASSAGQGSHEKLFF
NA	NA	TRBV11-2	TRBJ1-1	TGTGCCAGCAGCTTTAGTGCTGGGGACATGGGAACTGAAGCTTTCTTT	CASSFSAGDMGTEAFF
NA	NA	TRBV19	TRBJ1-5	TGTGCCAGTAGTATAGGCGGCCGCAATCAGCCCCAGCATTTT	CASSIGGRNQPQHF
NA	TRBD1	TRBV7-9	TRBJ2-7	TGTGCCAGCGGGACAGTTAATTCCTACGAGCAGTACTTC	CASGTVNSYEQYF
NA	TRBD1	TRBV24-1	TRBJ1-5	TGTGCCACCAGTGATGCAGGGGGTAGCAATCAGCCCCAGCATTTT	CATSDAGGSNQPQHF
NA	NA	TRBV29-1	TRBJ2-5	TGCAGCGCGGGGGAGCGGGAGACCCAGTACTTC	CSAGERETQYF
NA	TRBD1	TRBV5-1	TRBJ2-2	TGCGCCAGCAGCTTGGCCTTCCAGGGGGCCACCGGGGAGCTGTTTTTT	CASSLAFQGATGELFF